These 13 T cell receptor beta chains originate from one sample sequenced in a study of T cell clonality in common variable immunodeficiency. Whole-study findings and limits: In common variable immunodeficiency, TCR beta chains reportedly carried fewer deletions and N-nucleotide insertions.

The antigens of these receptors remain unknown. The table came from immunoSEQ multiplex PCR; TCRdb's copy has only in-frame clones and leaves some out. The sample was found to contain roughly 42,000 clones, and every one recurs. Sequences were obtained from peripheral blood mononuclear cells. These receptors all stem from a human donor with common variable immunodeficiency.

This clone was observed a handful of times. The observed sequence ends 3 residues before the CDR3 terminus, with the missing tail filled in from the germline J gene. The chain carries TRBV6-2 or TRBV6-3 and TRBJ2-3, with D tentatively TRBD1 (5 bases). V was shortened by 5 bases and J by 5 bases, with 17 bases between the two germline ends. Germline lookup yields CDR1 MNHEY and CDR2 SVGEGT. This CDR3 has 15 residues. The CDR3: CASSRGTMSGDTQYF. The CDR3 DNA, read in part, is TGTGCCAGCAGTAGGGGTACGATGTCGGGAGATACG.

This clone was seen only a few times. The read ends 3 residues shy of where the CDR3 ends; the end is completed using the germline J gene. The chain couples TRBV6-1 to TRBJ1-5; D ambiguous. The germline V gene has CDR1 MNHNS and CDR2 SASEGT. This CDR3 has 15 amino acids. V lost 3 bases to trimming and J lost 2 bases, with 11 bases between them. This CDR3 is CASSEFWAGNQPQHF. The sequenced part of the CDR3 DNA is TGTGCCAGCAGTGAGTTCTGGGCAGGCAATCAGCCC.

Details on this clone: The DNA ends 3 residues before the CDR3 does, and the rest of the CDR3 is filled in from the germline J gene. The V gene is TRBV2, the J gene TRBJ2-7, with TRBD1 matching 10 bases. The J segment lost 5 bases and the V segment lost 8 bases, leaving 6 bases of the junction unmatched. Germline-derived CDR1 and CDR2 are SNHLY and FYNNEI. CDR3 size: 13 residues. The CDR3 here is CASSGQGIDEQYF. The CDR3 DNA, read in part, is TGTGCCAGCTCGGGACAGGGGATCGACGAG.

This clone was counted only a few times. The read finishes 3 residues shy of the CDR3 end, and the germline J gene is used to complete it. The chain has TRBV5-5 and TRBJ1-6; maybe TRBD1 (6 bases). Trimming removed 0 bases at V and 10 bases at J, with 14 bases between. Germline CDR1 SGHKS, CDR2 YYEKEE (reference sequence). CDR3 length equals 15 residues. The CDR3 loop reads CASSLDTGTYSPLHF. CDR3 DNA, as far as it was read: TGTGCCAGCAGCTTGGATACCGGGACATACTCACCC.

There are many counts of this clone. The CDR3 end lies 3 residues beyond the end of the read and is filled in from the germline J gene. The V and J genes are TRBV7-8 and TRBJ2-1; no firm D call. The CDR3 length is 11 residues. Germline V gene lookup returns CDR1 SGHVS and CDR2 FQNEAQ. The V gene lost 3 bases and the J gene lost 6 bases, with 3 bases spanning the gap. The part of the CDR3 DNA that was read is TGTGCCAGCAGCTTCATCAATGAG. The encoded protein is CASSFINE. The full CDR3 reads CASSFINEQFF.

There are many counts of this clone. Coverage ceases 3 residues before the CDR3 finishes, and the germline J gene fills in the end. V and J are TRBV6-2 or TRBV6-3 and TRBJ2-3; 7 bases are shared with TRBD1. CDR1 and CDR2 from the germline V gene are MNHEY and SVGEGT. The V segment lost 2 bases and the J segment 5 bases; nucleotides outside the gene matches: 7. This CDR3 is 15 amino acids long. CDR3 region: CASSYTGASVDTQYF. CDR3 DNA (partial): TGTGCCAGCAGTTACACAGGGGCGAGTGTAGATACG.

On this clone: The junction departs from the called germline gene at one end, perhaps through a read error. The read stops 3 residues short of the end of the CDR3; the missing end is completed from the germline J gene. J is TRBJ2-7 and V is TRBV7-9; no definite D call. The CDR3 has 11 residues. CDR1 and CDR2 (germline): SEHNR, FQNEAQ (reference sequence). CDR3 sequence: CSSSSYYEQYF. The CDR3 bases that were read are TGTTCCAGCAGCTCCTACTACGAG.

This clone was detected many times. The read terminates 3 residues before the CDR3 end, so the remaining end is supplied by the germline J gene. The rearrangement uses TRBV19 and TRBJ2-7; the D is unclear. Deletions cut 1 base from V and 0 bases from J, with 4 bases between. The germline V gene encodes CDR1 LNHDA and CDR2 SQIVND (reference sequence). CDR3 length: 13 residues. The CDR3 loop is CASSIAFSYEQYF. Partial CDR3 DNA: TGTGCCAGTAGTATAGCCTTCTCCTACGAG.

This clone was detected only a few times. The CDR3 goes on 3 residues after the read ends, and that part is filled in from the germline J gene. This sequence joins TRBV5-1 and TRBJ2-5; 9 bases align to TRBD1. The CDR3 is 15 residues long. CDR1 is SGHRS, CDR2 YFSETQ, per germline. V lost 5 bases to trimming and J lost 5 bases; unmatched junction nucleotides: 10. The DNA read from the CDR3 is TGCGCCAGCAGGGACTCGGGACAGGGCGGGGAGACC. Translating it yields CASRDSGQGGET. Given in full, the CDR3 is CASRDSGQGGETQYF. Complete variable domain (other parts from reference TRBV5-1 and TRBJ2-5): KAGVTQTPRYLIKTRGQQVTLSCSPISGHRSVSWYQQTPGQGLQFLFEYFSETQRNKGNFPGRFSGRQFSNSRSEMNVSTLELGDSALYLCASRDSGQGGETQYFGPGTRLLVL.

This clone was seen a handful of times. The read is 3 residues too short to cover the CDR3 end, so that end is filled in from the germline J gene. The chain uses TRBV19 and TRBJ1-1; tentative D call: TRBD1 (5 bases). The V and J ends lost 3 bases and 0 bases respectively, with 14 bases between them. From germline, CDR1 is LNHDA and CDR2 SQIVND (reference sequence). This CDR3 spans 16 amino acids. The CDR3 DNA, read in part, is TGTGCCAGTAGTATTCGACGGCAGGGTTTGAACACTGAA. Protein product: CASSIRRQGLNTE. The CDR3, in full, reads CASSIRRQGLNTEAFF.

This clone was observed a handful of times. The read terminates 3 residues ahead of where the CDR3 ends, so the germline J gene completes it. Additional DNA sequences in this sample encode the identical CDR3. This chain uses TRBV7-2 with TRBJ2-5; TRBD2 matches at 7 bases. The length of the CDR3 is 13 residues. V shed 5 bases, J shed 6 bases, and the junction held 6 bases outside the gene matches. From germline, CDR1 is SGHTA and CDR2 FQGNSA. The CDR3 DNA, read in part, is TGTGCCAGCAGCCCGGGGGGACTCAAGACC. This sequence encodes CASSPGGLKT. The whole CDR3 region reads CASSPGGLKTQYF.

Notes on this clone: The DNA ends 3 residues before the CDR3 does, and the rest of the CDR3 is filled in from the germline J gene. The gene calls are TRBV7-2 and TRBJ1-2, with no clear D. In germline, CDR1 is SGHTA, CDR2 FQGNSA. CDR3 length: 14 amino acids. V lost 1 base, J lost 4 bases, and 10 bases lay in between. This CDR3 is CASSLVTDGYGYTF. CDR3 DNA (partial): TGTGCCAGCAGCTTAGTGACTGACGGCTATGGC.

This clone was recorded at least ten times. The read gets to within 3 residues of the CDR3 end, and the germline J gene fills in the rest. The chain recombines TRBV2 with TRBJ2-5; the D gene is possibly TRBD2 (7 bases). V lost 8 bases, J lost 4 bases, and 17 bases lay in between. The germline CDR1 and CDR2 sequences are SNHLY and FYNNEI. The CDR3 totals 14 residues. The DNA read from the CDR3 is TGTGCCAGCGGGGGCGGGAGCAGGCGAGAGACC. This codes for CASGGGSRRET. The full CDR3 sequence reads CASGGGSRRETQYF.